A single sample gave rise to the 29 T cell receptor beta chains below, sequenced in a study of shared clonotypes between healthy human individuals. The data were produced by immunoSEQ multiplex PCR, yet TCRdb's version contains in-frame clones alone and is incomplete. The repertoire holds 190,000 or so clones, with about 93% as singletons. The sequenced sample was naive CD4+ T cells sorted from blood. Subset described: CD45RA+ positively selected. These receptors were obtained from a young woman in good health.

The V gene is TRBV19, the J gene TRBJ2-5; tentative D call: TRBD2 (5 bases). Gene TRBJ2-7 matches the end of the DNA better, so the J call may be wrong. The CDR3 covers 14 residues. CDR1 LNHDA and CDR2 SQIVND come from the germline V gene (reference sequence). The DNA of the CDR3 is TGTGCCAGTAGTATAGTAGCGTACTCCTACGAGCAGTACTTC. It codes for CASSIVAYSYEQYF.

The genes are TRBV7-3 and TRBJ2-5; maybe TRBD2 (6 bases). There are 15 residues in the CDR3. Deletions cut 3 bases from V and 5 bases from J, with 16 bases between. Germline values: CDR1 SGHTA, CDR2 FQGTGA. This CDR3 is CASSLGFGSGETQYF. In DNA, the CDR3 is TGTGCCAGCAGCTTGGGATTCGGCAGCGGGGAGACCCAGTACTTC.

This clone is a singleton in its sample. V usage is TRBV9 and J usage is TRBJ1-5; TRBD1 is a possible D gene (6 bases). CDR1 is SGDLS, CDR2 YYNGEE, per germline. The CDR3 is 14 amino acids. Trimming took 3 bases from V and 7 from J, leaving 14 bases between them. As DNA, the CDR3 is TGTGCCAGCAGCGCTCACAGGGTTGGCCAGCCCCAGCATTTT. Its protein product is CASSAHRVGQPQHF.

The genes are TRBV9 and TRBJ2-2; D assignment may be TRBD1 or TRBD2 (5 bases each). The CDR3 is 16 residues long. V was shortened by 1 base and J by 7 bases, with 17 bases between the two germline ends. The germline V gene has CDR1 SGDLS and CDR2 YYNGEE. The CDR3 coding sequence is TGTGCCAGCAGCGTAAACTCTGGGGGAGAGAGCGGGGAGCTGTTTTTT. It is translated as CASSVNSGGESGELFF.

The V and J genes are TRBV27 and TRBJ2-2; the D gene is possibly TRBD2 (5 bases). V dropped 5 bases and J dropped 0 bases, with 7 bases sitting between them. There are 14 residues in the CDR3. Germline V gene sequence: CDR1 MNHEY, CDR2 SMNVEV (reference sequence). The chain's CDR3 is CASSRGTNTGELFF. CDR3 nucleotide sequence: TGTGCCAGCAGTCGAGGGACGAACACCGGGGAGCTGTTTTTT.

Here the CDR3 reads CASTKRTPREQYF. CDR3 DNA: TGTGCCAGCACAAAACGGACCCCCCGAGAGCAGTACTTC. The V gene is TRBV7-8, the J gene TRBJ2-5; the D is unclear. This CDR3 has 13 residues. Germline loops: CDR1 SGHVS, CDR2 FQNEAQ. Deletions cut 7 bases from V and 11 bases from J, with 20 bases between.

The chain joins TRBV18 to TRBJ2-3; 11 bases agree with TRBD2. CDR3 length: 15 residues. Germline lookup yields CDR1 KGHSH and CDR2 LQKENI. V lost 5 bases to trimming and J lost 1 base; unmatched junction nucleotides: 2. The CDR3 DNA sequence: TGTGCCAGCTCATCGGGACTAGCGGGCACAGATACGCAGTATTTT. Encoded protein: CASSSGLAGTDTQYF.

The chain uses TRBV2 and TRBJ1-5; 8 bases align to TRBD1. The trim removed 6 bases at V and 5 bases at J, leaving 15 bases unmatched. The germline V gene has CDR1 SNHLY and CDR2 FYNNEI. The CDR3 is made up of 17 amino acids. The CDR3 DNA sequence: TGTGCCAGCAGAGGAGTCCCGGGACAGGACAGTTATCAGCCCCAGCATTTT. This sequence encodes CASRGVPGQDSYQPQHF.

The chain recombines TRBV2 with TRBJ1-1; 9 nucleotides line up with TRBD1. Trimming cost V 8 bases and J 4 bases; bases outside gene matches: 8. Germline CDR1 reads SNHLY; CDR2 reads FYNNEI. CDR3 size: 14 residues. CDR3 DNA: TGTGCCAGCCAGGACAGGGGAGGTGGCACTGAAGCTTTCTTT. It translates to CASQDRGGGTEAFF.

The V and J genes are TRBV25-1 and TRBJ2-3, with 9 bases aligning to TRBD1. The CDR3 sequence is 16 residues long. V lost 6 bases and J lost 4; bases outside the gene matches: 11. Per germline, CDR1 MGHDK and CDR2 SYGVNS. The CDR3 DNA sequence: TGTGCCAGCAGCCAGGGAGGGACAGGGTCTGCAGATACGCAGTATTTT. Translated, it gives CASSQGGTGSADTQYF.

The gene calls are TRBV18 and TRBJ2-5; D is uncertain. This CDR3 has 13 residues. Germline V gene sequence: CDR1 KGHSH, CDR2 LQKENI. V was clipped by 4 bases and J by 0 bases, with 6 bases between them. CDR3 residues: CASSLRDQETQYF. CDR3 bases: TGTGCCAGCTCACTCCGCGACCAAGAGACCCAGTACTTC.

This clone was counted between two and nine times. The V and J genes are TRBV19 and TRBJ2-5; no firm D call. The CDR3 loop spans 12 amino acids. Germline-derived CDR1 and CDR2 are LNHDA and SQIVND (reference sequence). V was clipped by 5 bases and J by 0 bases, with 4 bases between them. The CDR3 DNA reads TGTGCCAGTAGTTCGTACCAAGAGACCCAGTACTTC. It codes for CASSSYQETQYF.

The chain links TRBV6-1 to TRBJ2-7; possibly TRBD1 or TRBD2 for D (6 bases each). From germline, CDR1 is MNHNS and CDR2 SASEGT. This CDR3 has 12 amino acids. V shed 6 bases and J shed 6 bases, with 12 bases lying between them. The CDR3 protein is CASRGGTREQYF. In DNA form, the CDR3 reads TGTGCCAGCAGAGGAGGGACACGCGAGCAGTACTTC.

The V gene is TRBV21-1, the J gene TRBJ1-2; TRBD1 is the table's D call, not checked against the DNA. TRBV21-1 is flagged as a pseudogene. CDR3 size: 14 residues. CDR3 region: CASSKGQGNRGYTF. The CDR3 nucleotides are TGTGCCAGCAGCAAAGGACAGGGGAACAGGGGCTACACCTTC.

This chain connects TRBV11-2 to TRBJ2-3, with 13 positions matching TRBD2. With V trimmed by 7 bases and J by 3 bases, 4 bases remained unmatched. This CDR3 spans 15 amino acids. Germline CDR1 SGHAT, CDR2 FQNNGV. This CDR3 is CASTRTSGSTDTQYF. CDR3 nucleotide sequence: TGTGCCAGCACCAGGACTAGCGGGAGTACAGATACGCAGTATTTT.

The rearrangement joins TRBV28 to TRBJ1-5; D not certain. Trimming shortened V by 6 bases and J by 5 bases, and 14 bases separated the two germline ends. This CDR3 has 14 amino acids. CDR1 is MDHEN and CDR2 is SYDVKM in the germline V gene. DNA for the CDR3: TGTGCCAGCAGCCAAGGAGGCAACTATCAGCCCCAGCATTTT. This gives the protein CASSQGGNYQPQHF.

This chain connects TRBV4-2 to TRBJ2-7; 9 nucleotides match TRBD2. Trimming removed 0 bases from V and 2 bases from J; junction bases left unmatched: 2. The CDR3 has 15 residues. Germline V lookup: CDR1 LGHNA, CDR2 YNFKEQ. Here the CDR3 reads CASSQEVAGAYEQYF. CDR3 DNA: TGTGCCAGCAGCCAAGAAGTAGCGGGGGCCTACGAGCAGTACTTC.

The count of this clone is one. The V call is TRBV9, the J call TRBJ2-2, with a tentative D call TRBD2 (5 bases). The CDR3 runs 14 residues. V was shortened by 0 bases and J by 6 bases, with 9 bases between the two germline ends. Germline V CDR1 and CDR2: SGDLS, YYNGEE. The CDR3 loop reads CASSVAGSAGELFF. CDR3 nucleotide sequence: TGTGCCAGCAGCGTAGCGGGGAGTGCCGGGGAGCTGTTTTTT.

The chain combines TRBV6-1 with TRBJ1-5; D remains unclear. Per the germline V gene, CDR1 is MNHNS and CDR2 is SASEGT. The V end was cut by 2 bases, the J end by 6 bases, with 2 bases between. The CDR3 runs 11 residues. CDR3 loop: CASSERQPQHF. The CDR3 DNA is TGTGCCAGCAGTGAACGTCAGCCCCAGCATTTT.

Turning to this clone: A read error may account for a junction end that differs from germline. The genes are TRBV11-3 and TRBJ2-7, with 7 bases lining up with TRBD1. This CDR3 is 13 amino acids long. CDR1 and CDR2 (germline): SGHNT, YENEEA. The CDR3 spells CASSLETGREQYF. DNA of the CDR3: TGTGCCAGCAGCCTAGAGACAGGGCGCGAGCAGTACTTC.

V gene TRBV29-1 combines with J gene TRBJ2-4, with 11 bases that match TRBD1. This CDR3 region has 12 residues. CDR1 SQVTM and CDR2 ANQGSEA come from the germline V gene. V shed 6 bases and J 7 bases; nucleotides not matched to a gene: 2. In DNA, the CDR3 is TGCAGCGTCGGACAGGGGGCGAACATTCAGTACTTC. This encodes CSVGQGANIQYF.

The CDR3, as DNA: TGTGCCAGCAGCGAAACCGGGACTAGCAACGAGCAGTACTTC. Translation gives CASSETGTSNEQYF. The chain combines TRBV9 with TRBJ2-7; TRBD2 matches 9 bases. CDR3 length: 14 amino acids. J was trimmed by 5 bases and V by 3 bases; bases with no gene match: 6. CDR1 SGDLS and CDR2 YYNGEE come from the germline V gene. The entire variable domain, with the rest obtained from reference TRBV9 and TRBJ2-7, is as follows: DSGVTQTPKHLITATGQRVTLRCSPRSGDLSVYWYQQSLDQGLQFLIQYYNGEERAKGNILERFSAQQFPDLHSELNLSSLELGDSALYFCASSETGTSNEQYFGPGTRLTVT.

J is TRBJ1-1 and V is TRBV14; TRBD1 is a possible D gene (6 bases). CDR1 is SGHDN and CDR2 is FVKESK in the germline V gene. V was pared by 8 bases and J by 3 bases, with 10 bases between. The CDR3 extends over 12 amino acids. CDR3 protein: CASGGQHTEAFF. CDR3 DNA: TGTGCCAGCGGGGGGCAGCACACTGAAGCTTTCTTT.

Here the CDR3 reads CASSPTWGLLASVNHYEQYF. The DNA of the CDR3 is TGTGCCAGCAGCCCTACGTGGGGACTGTTGGCTAGCGTCAACCACTACGAGCAGTACTTC. This chain links TRBV27 with TRBJ2-7; possible D gene TRBD2, 6 bases. The germline V gene encodes CDR1 MNHEY and CDR2 SMNVEV (reference sequence). This CDR3 has 20 amino acids. Trimming took off 6 bases at V and 3 bases at J, with 33 bases between the two ends.

The CDR3 loop is CASSLEVAGRTGELFF. Here the CDR3 DNA reads TGTGCCAGCAGCTTAGAGGTAGCGGGAAGGACCGGGGAGCTGTTTTTT. The chain is built from TRBV7-3 and TRBJ2-2; 8 bases match TRBD2. Germline CDR1 reads SGHTA; CDR2 reads FQGTGA. The trim removed 2 bases at V and 5 bases at J, leaving 7 bases unmatched. The CDR3 extends over 16 amino acids.

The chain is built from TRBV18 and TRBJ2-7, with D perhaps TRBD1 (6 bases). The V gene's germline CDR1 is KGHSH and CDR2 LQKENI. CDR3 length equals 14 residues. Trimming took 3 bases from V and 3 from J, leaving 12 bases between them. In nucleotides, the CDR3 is TGTGCCAGCTCACCGTGGGACACTGACTACGAGCAGTACTTC. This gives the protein CASSPWDTDYEQYF. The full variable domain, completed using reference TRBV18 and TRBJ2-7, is NAGVMQNPRHLVRRRGQEARLRCSPMKGHSHVYWYRQLPEEGLKFMVYLQKENIIDESGMPKERFSAEFPKEGPSILRIQQVVRGDSAAYFCASSPWDTDYEQYFGPGTRLTVT.

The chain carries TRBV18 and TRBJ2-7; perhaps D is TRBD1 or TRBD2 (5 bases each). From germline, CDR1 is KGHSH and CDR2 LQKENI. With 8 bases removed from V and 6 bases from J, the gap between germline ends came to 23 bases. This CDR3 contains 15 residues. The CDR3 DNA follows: TGTGCCAGCGCCCCGAGAGGGGTTCATTCCGGCGAGCAGTACTTC. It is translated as CASAPRGVHSGEQYF. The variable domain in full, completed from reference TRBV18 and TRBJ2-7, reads NAGVMQNPRHLVRRRGQEARLRCSPMKGHSHVYWYRQLPEEGLKFMVYLQKENIIDESGMPKERFSAEFPKEGPSILRIQQVVRGDSAAYFCASAPRGVHSGEQYFGPGTRLTVT.

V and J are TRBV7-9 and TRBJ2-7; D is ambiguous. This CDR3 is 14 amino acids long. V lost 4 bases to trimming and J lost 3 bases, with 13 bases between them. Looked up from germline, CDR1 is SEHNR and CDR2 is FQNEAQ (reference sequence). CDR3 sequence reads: CASSSSRLSYEQYF. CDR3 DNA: TGTGCCAGCAGCTCCTCACGGTTGAGCTACGAGCAGTACTTC. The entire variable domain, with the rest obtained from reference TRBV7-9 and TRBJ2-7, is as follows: DTGVSQNPRHKITKRGQNVTFRCDPISEHNRLYWYRQTLGQGPEFLTYFQNEAQLEKSRLLSDRFSAERPKGSFSTLEIQRTEQGDSAMYLCASSSSRLSYEQYFGPGTRLTVT.

The CDR3 coding sequence is TGCGCCAGCAGCCGTCTGTGGGACAGGGATGGCTACACCTTC. It is translated as CASSRLWDRDGYTF. V gene TRBV4-1 combines with J gene TRBJ1-2; 9 bases map to TRBD1. Germline loops: CDR1 MGHRA, CDR2 YSYEKL. Losses at the gene ends were 4 bases for V and 6 bases for J; bases not matched to a gene: 6. The CDR3 has 14 amino acids.